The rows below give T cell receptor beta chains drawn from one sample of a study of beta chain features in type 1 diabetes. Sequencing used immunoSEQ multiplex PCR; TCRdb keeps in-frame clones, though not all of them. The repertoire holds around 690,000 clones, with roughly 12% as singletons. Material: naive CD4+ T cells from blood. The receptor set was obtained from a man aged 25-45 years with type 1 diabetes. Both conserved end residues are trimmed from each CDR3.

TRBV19 ASNWDSATNEKLF
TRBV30 AWSVPLAGVYNEQF
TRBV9 ASSASSGSYEQY
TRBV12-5 ASGLATAHEQF
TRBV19 ASSITAGGAEQPQH
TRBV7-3 ASSLTSGNTEAF
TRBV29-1 SVAWTRAGDGYT
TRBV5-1 ASSLETENNEQF
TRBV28 ASSAGGATANVLT
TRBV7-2 ASSFLTGPQETQY
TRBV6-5 ASRPGQGADTQY
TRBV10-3 AISESTGGGHGYT
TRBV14 ASSRQGIRGDTEAF
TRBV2 ASNLFKGGYNEQF